This is a list of T cell receptor beta chains from one sample in a study of cytomegalovirus exposure and HLA in healthy donors. Assay used: immunoSEQ multiplex PCR; TCRdb lists only in-frame clones, some missing. Seen here are 93,000 or so clones, roughly four fifths observed once, and the top ten hold 5.6%. The sequenced sample consisted of PBMCs. These TCRs come from a woman aged 18-35 years in good health and CMV-seropositive. Both conserved end residues are part of each CDR3. D genes are given only for firm matches. Not all rows give a size; the values are once, few, many and, for expanded clones, a class.

D gene	CDR3 length	V gene	clone size	J gene	CDR3 protein	CDR3 DNA
NA	13	TRBV2	NA	TRBJ1-5	CASRDSSNQPQHF	TGTGCCAGCAGAGACAGTAGCAATCAGCCCCAGCATTTT
NA	14	TRBV2	few	TRBJ1-4	CASKGPATNEKLFF	TGTGCCAGCAAGGGGCCTGCAACTAATGAAAAACTGTTTTTT
NA	10	TRBV5-1	NA	TRBJ2-1	CANYGTEQFF	TGCGCCAACTACGGGACAGAGCAGTTCTTC
NA	14	TRBV9	NA	TRBJ1-5	CASSAGTDNQPQHF	TGTGCCAGCAGCGCCGGGACTGACAATCAGCCCCAGCATTTT
TRBD1	15	TRBV18	NA	TRBJ1-2	CASSLRDRDFWGYTF	TGTGCCAGCTCACTCCGGGACAGGGATTTTTGGGGCTACACCTTC
NA	11	TRBV6-6	NA	TRBJ2-7	CASSGPYEQYF	TGTGCCAGCAGTGGCCCCTACGAGCAGTACTTC
NA	11	TRBV25-1	NA	TRBJ2-7	CASSLRGEQYF	TGTGCCAGCAGTTTGAGAGGCGAGCAGTACTTC
TRBD1	14	TRBV27	NA	TRBJ2-7	CASGKGQSSYEQYF	TGTGCCAGCGGAAAGGGACAGAGCTCCTACGAGCAGTACTTC
NA	15	TRBV30	NA	TRBJ2-2	CAWSVQWGGGRELFF	TGTGCCTGGAGTGTTCAATGGGGAGGGGGTAGGGAGCTGTTTTTT
NA	15	TRBV14	NA	TRBJ2-5	CASSQLPLTQETQYF	TGTGCCAGCAGCCAATTACCTTTAACTCAAGAGACCCAGTACTTC
TRBD2	15	TRBV27	NA	TRBJ2-5	CASSSHVAGAETQYF	TGTGCCAGCAGTTCCCATGTAGCGGGAGCGGAGACCCAGTACTTC
NA	14	TRBV6-5	NA	TRBJ2-7	CASSFGRSIYEQYF	TGTGCCAGCAGTTTTGGTCGGTCTATCTACGAGCAGTACTTC
NA	13	TRBV7-6	NA	TRBJ2-1	CASSSGGNNEQFF	TGTGCCAGCAGCTCTGGGGGCAACAATGAGCAGTTCTTC
TRBD1	13	TRBV2	NA	TRBJ1-5	CASRAGQNQPQHF	TGTGCCAGCAGGGCGGGACAGAATCAGCCCCAGCATTTT
TRBD2	17	TRBV5-4	NA	TRBJ2-3	CASSLLAGMSGTDTQYF	TGTGCCAGCAGCTTGTTAGCGGGGATGAGTGGCACAGATACGCAGTATTTT
NA	15	TRBV5-1	NA	TRBJ2-3	CASSAQDISTDTQYF	TGCGCCAGCAGCGCGCAGGATATCAGCACAGATACGCAGTATTTT
NA	15	TRBV7-6	NA	TRBJ1-5	CASSRMSGSNQPQHF	TGTGCCAGCAGCCGTATGTCGGGAAGCAATCAGCCCCAGCATTTT
NA	13	TRBV6-4	large	TRBJ2-2	CASSDRGTGELFF	TGTGCCAGCAGTGACAGGGGCACCGGGGAGCTGTTTTTT
TRBD2	14	TRBV13	NA	TRBJ2-7	CASKYSGDLYEQYF	TGTGCCAGCAAGTATAGCGGGGATCTGTACGAGCAGTACTTC
NA	15	TRBV7-2	NA	TRBJ1-5	CASSPLTGFNQPQHF	TGTGCCAGCAGCCCGTTAACAGGTTTCAATCAGCCCCAGCATTTT
NA	13	TRBV28	NA	TRBJ1-1	CASSLRGNTEAFF	TGTGCCAGCAGTTTAAGGGGGAACACTGAAGCTTTCTTT
NA	16	TRBV6-6	once	TRBJ1-5	CASSIVRSTSNQPQHF	TGTGCCAGCAGCATTGTTCGGAGCACTAGCAATCAGCCCCAGCATTTT
TRBD1	16	TRBV19	NA	TRBJ1-1	CASSIPHRGENTEAFF	TGTGCCAGTAGTATCCCTCACAGGGGGGAGAACACTGAAGCTTTCTTT
TRBD2	14	TRBV5-1	NA	TRBJ2-3	CASRREGLTDTQYF	TGCGCCAGCAGACGGGAGGGGCTCACAGATACGCAGTATTTT
TRBD1	19	TRBV7-9	NA	TRBJ1-5	CASSYSRGQGVGNNQPQHF	TGTGCCAGCAGTTATAGCCGGGGACAGGGGGTAGGAAACAATCAGCCCCAGCATTTT
NA	15	TRBV7-9	NA	TRBJ1-2	CASSHPPSGDYGYTF	TGTGCCAGCAGCCACCCCCCGTCAGGGGACTATGGCTACACCTTC
TRBD2	14	TRBV19	NA	TRBJ2-7	CASSAGTSGYEQYF	TGTGCCAGTAGCGCCGGGACTAGCGGCTACGAGCAGTACTTC
NA	15	TRBV6-5	NA	TRBJ2-5	CASSYYDSLQETQYF	TGTGCCAGCAGTTATTATGACAGCCTCCAAGAGACCCAGTACTTC
NA	13	TRBV2	NA	TRBJ2-7	CASSEALVYEQYF	TGTGCCAGCAGTGAAGCGCTAGTGTACGAGCAGTACTTC
TRBD2	14	TRBV9	NA	TRBJ2-1	CASSASGGALEQFF	TGTGCCAGCAGCGCTAGCGGGGGGGCTCTTGAGCAGTTCTTC
TRBD2	14	TRBV6-6	NA	TRBJ2-5	CASTREGWIETQYF	TGTGCCAGTACCCGGGAGGGTTGGATAGAGACCCAGTACTTC
NA	16	TRBV7-9	NA	TRBJ2-5	CASSLVPRGGKETQYF	TGTGCCAGCAGCTTGGTTCCTCGGGGCGGGAAAGAGACCCAGTACTTC
TRBD1	16	TRBV5-4	NA	TRBJ2-7	CASSSWTGGDTYEQYF	TGTGCCAGCAGCTCATGGACAGGGGGCGATACCTACGAGCAGTACTTC
TRBD2	17	TRBV2	NA	TRBJ2-7	CASSEGASGTFMHEQYF	TGTGCCAGCAGTGAAGGGGCTAGCGGGACCTTCATGCACGAGCAGTACTTC
NA	11	TRBV7-6	NA	TRBJ2-7	CASSLGNEQYF	TGTGCCAGCAGCTTAGGTAACGAGCAGTACTTC
TRBD1	13	TRBV7-6	NA	TRBJ1-5	CASSWTGDQPQHF	TGTGCCAGCAGCTGGACAGGAGACCAGCCCCAGCATTTT
NA	13	TRBV10-3	few	TRBJ1-5	CATAPLHNQPQHF	TGTGCCACCGCCCCTTTACACAATCAGCCCCAGCATTTT
TRBD1	18	TRBV19	NA	TRBJ1-5	CASSNTPQGVQVTQPQHF	TGTGCCAGTAGCAATACCCCACAGGGGGTCCAGGTCACTCAGCCCCAGCATTTT
TRBD2	17	TRBV2	NA	TRBJ2-6	CASSGGGSFSGANVLTF	TGTGCCAGCAGTGGGGGGGGTAGCTTCTCTGGGGCCAACGTCCTGACTTTC
TRBD1	14	TRBV9	NA	TRBJ2-7	CASSEGTGDYEQYF	TGTGCCAGCAGCGAGGGGACAGGGGACTACGAGCAGTACTTC
NA	12	TRBV18	once	TRBJ2-7	CASSPPGGEQYF	TGTGCCAGCTCACCACCAGGGGGCGAGCAGTACTTC
TRBD1	15	TRBV6-5	NA	TRBJ2-7	CASSLTGTGKGEQYF	TGTGCCAGCAGTTTAACCGGGACAGGGAAAGGCGAGCAGTACTTC
NA	14	TRBV7-9	NA	TRBJ1-5	CASSPPSYNQPQHF	TGTGCCAGCAGCCCCCCCTCTTATAATCAGCCCCAGCATTTT
NA	14	TRBV5-6	once	TRBJ2-7	CASSLKGISYEQYF	TGTGCCAGCAGCTTGAAGGGGATCAGCTACGAGCAGTACTTC
TRBD1	15	TRBV7-9	NA	TRBJ2-1	CASSPATGRHNEQFF	TGTGCCAGCAGCCCTGCGACAGGGCGGCACAATGAGCAGTTCTTC
TRBD2	16	TRBV5-6	once	TRBJ2-3	CASSLTSAIFTDTQYF	TGTGCCAGCAGCCTGACTAGCGCAATCTTCACAGATACGCAGTATTTT
NA	17	TRBV4-2	NA	TRBJ2-2	CASSPVIPGKITGELFF	TGTGCCAGCAGCCCCGTCATCCCAGGCAAGATCACCGGGGAGCTGTTTTTT